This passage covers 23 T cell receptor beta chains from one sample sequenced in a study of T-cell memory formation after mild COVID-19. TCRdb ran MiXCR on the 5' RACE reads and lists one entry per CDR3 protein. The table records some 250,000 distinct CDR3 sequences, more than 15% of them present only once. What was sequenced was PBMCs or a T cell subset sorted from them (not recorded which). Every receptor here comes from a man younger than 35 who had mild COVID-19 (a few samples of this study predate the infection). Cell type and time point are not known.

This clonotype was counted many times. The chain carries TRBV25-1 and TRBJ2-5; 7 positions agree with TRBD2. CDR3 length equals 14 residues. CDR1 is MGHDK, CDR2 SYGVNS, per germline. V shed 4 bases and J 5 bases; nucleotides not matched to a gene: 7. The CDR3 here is CASSALGGYETQYF. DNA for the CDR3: TGTGCCAGCAGTGCCCTGGGGGGGTACGAGACCCAGTACTTC.

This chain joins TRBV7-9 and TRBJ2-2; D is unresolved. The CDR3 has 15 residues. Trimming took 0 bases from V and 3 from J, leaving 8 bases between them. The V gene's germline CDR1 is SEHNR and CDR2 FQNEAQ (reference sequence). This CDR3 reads CASSLAMTDTGELFF. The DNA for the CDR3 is TGTGCCAGCAGCTTAGCGATGACGGACACCGGGGAGCTGTTTTTT.

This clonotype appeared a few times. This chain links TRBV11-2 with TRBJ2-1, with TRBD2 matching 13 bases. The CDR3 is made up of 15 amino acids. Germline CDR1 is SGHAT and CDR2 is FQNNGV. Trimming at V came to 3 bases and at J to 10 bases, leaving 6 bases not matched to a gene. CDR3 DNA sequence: TGTGCCAGCAGCTTGACTAGCGGGGGGCTGCGAGAGCAGTTCTTC. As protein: CASSLTSGGLREQFF.

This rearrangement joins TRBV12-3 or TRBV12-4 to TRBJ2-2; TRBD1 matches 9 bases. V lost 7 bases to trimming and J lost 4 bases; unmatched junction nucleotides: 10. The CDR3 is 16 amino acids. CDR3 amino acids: CASKPPGQGLTGELFF. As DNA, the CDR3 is TGTGCCAGCAAACCCCCGGGACAGGGCCTCACCGGGGAGCTGTTTTTT.

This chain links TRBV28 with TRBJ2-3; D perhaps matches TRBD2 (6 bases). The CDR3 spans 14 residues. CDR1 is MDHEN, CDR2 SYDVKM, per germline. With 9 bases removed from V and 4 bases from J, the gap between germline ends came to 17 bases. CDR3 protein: CASSPEGRPDTQYF. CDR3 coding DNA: TGTGCCAGTTCTCCAGAGGGGAGGCCAGATACGCAGTATTTT.

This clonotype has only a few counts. Here the CDR3 reads CASSQDWVGGYNEQFF. CDR3 in DNA: TGCGCCAGCAGCCAAGATTGGGTAGGGGGCTACAATGAGCAGTTCTTC. V and J are TRBV4-3 and TRBJ2-1; possible D gene TRBD1, 6 bases. CDR3 length: 16 residues. V lost 0 bases and J 3 bases, leaving 12 bases between the germline ends. The germline CDR1 and CDR2 sequences are LGHNA and YSLEER.

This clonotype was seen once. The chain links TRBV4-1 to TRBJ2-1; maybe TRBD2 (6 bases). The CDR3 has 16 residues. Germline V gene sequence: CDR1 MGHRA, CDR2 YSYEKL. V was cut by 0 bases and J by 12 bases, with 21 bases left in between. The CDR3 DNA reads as TGCGCCAGCAGCCAAGATCGTGCTAGCGCCCGAGCTGGGCAGTTCTTC. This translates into CASSQDRASARAGQFF.

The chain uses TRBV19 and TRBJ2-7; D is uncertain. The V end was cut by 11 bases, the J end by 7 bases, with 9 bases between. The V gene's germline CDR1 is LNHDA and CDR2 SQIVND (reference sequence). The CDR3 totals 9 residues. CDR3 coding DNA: TGTGCCGAAGTAGGGGAGCAGTACGTC. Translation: CAEVGEQYV.

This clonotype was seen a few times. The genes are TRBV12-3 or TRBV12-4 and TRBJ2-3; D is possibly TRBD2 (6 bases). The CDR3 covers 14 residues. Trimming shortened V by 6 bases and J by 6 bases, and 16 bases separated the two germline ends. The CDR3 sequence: CASRTWDSWDTQYF. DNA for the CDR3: TGTGCCAGCAGGACTTGGGACTCCTGGGATACGCAGTATTTT.

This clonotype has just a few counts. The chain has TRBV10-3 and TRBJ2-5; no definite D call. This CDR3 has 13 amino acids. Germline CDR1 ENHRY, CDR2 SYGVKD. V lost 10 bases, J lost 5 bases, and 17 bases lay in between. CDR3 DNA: TGTGCCACCCCTCCGACCGAGGCTGAGACCCAGTACTTC. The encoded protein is CATPPTEAETQYF.

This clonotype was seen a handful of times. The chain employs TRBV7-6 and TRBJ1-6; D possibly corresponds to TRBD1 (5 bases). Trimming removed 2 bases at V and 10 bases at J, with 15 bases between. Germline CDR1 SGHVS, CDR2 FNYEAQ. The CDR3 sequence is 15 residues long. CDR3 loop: CASSLRPGRESPLHF. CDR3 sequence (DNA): TGTGCCAGCAGCTTACGACCGGGGCGTGAGTCACCCCTCCACTTT.

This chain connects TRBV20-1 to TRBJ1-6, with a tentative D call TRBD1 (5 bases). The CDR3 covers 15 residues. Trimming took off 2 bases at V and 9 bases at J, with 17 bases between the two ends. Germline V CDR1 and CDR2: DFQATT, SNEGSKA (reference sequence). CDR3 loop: CSARPPQGMGSPLHF. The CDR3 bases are TGCAGTGCTAGACCTCCCCAGGGCATGGGTTCACCCCTCCACTTT.

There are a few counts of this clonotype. CDR3 loop: CASSKQNRYEQYF. CDR3 sequence (DNA): TGTGCCAGCAGCAAACAGAACCGCTACGAGCAGTACTTC. This chain joins TRBV5-4 and TRBJ2-7; D not certain. Trimming left V 4 bases short and J 3 bases short, with 11 bases between. The CDR3 is 13 residues long. Germline loops: CDR1 SGHNT, CDR2 YYREEE (reference sequence).

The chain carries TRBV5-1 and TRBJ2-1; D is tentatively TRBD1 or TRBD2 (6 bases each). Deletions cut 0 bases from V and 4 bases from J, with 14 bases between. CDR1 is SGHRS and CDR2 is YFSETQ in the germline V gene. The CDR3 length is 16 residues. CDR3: CASSLEYGGLYNEQFF. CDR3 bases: TGCGCCAGCAGCTTGGAATATGGGGGGCTTTACAATGAGCAGTTCTTC.

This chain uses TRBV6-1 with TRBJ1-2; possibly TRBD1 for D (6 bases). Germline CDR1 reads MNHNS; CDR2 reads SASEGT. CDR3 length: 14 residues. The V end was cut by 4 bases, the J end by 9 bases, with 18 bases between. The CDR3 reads CASSGETGLMRYTF. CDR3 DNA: TGTGCCAGCAGTGGAGAGACAGGCTTGATGCGCTACACCTTC.

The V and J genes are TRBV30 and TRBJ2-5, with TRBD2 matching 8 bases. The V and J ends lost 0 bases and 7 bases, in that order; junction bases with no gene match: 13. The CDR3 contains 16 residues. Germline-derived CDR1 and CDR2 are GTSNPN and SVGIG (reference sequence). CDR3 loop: CAWSVLGQGAGGTQYF. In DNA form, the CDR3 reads TGTGCCTGGAGTGTCCTCGGGCAGGGTGCGGGGGGGACCCAGTACTTC.

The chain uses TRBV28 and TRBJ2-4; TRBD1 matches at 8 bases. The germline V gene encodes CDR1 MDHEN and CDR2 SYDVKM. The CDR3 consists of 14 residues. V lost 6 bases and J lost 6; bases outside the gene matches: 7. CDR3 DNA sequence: TGTGCCAGCAGGTTGGCAGGGGGCGGAAACATTCAGTACTTC. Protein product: CASRLAGGGNIQYF.

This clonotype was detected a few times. The CDR3, as DNA: TGTGCCAGCAGAGCCGGGACAGGGTACAATCAGCCCCAGCATTTT. This codes for CASRAGTGYNQPQHF. The V and J genes are TRBV6-6 and TRBJ1-5; the match to TRBD1 covers 9 bases. The CDR3 has 15 residues. V shed 6 bases and J 3 bases; nucleotides not matched to a gene: 6. From germline, CDR1 is MNHNY and CDR2 SVGAGI (reference sequence).

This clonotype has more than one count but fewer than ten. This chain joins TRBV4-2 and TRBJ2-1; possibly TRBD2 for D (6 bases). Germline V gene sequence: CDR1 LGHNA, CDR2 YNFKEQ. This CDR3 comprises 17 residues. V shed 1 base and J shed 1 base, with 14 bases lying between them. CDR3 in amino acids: CASSQGYGGESYNEQFF. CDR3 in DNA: TGTGCCAGCAGCCAAGGATACGGGGGTGAGTCCTACAATGAGCAGTTCTTC.

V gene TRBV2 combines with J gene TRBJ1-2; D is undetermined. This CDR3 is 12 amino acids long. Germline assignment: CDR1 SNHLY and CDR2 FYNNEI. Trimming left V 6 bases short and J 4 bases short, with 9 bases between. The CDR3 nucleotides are TGTGCCAGCAGCGGGGAACCCTATGGCTACACCTTC. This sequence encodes CASSGEPYGYTF.

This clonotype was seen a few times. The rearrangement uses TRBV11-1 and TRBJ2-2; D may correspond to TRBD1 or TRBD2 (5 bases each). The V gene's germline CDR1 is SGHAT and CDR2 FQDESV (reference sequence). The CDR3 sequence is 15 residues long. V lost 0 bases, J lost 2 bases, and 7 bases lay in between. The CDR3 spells CASSLAGTNTGELFF. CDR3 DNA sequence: TGTGCCAGCAGCTTAGCCGGGACCAACACCGGGGAGCTGTTTTTT.

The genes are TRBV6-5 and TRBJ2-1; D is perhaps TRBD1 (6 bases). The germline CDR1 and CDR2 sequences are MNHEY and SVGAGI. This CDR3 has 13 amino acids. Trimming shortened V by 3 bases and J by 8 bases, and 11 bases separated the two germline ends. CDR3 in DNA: TGTGCCAGCAGTTATGTACAGGGCGATGAGCAGTTCTTC. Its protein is CASSYVQGDEQFF.

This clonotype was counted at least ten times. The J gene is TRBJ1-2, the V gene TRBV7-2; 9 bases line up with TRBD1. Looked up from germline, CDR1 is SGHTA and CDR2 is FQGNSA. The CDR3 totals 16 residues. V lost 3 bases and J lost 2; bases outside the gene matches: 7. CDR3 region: CASSLAGQGRNYGYTF. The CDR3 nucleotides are TGTGCCAGCAGCTTGGCTGGACAGGGGAGGAACTATGGCTACACCTTC.